The clone carrying this TCR beta chain has more than one count but fewer than ten. Through a sample-barcoded 5' primer and a J-beta primer mix, a second PCR was run for about 6 to 11 cycles. Each cDNA molecule was tagged by a template-switch adaptor that had 12 random nucleotides. TCRdb independently ran MiXCR on the 5' RACE reads; one entry per CDR3 protein. The profile shows around 2 million distinct CDR3 sequences, about 39% of them singletons. Each of the donors had approximately 10 milliliters of peripheral blood drawn into EDTA-treated Vacutainer tubes. The V gene end was trimmed by 3 bases and the J gene end by 10 bases; junction bases not matched to a gene: 9. The CDR3 has 13 residues. The germline V gene encodes CDR1 SGHDT and CDR2 YYEEEE. This specimen belongs to a study of blood T cells in healthy people across ages. Overall study context: Template switching picked up about one barcoded beta molecule for each two T cells.

The sequence derives from a human donor in good health. The sequenced material came from blood. V is TRBV5-6 and J is TRBJ1-1; 7 positions match TRBD1. The chain's CDR3 is CASSSRTGRLAFF. Written as DNA, the CDR3 is TGTGCCAGCAGCTCACGGACAGGACGATTAGCTTTCTTT.